This entry lists 22 T cell receptor beta chains sequenced from one sample in a study of blood T cell repertoires in COVID-19. Only in-frame clones appear in the TCRdb table, and some are missing; sequencing was by immunoSEQ multiplex PCR. The table records about 87,000 clones, 80% to 90% of them present only once. The source material was peripheral blood. These receptors were obtained from a woman older than 75 with active COVID-19.

This rearrangement joins TRBV6-2 or TRBV6-3 to TRBJ2-5; maybe TRBD2 (6 bases). CDR1 is MNHEY and CDR2 is SVGEGT in the germline V gene. Trimming pared 6 bases from V and 0 bases from J, leaving 14 bases between. CDR3 length equals 15 residues. Here the CDR3 reads CASSFRGSYQETQYF. CDR3 in DNA: TGTGCCAGCAGCTTCCGGGGGTCATACCAAGAGACCCAGTACTTC.

This clone turned up a few times. The rearrangement joins TRBV2 to TRBJ2-1, with 10 nucleotides matching TRBD2. The CDR3 length is 13 residues. Germline assignment: CDR1 SNHLY and CDR2 FYNNEI. V shed 10 bases, J shed 8 bases, and the junction held 8 bases outside the gene matches. The chain's CDR3 is CANGLAEDDEQFF. CDR3 nucleotides: TGTGCCAACGGACTAGCGGAGGACGATGAGCAGTTCTTC.

This chain joins TRBV15 and TRBJ2-2, with 9 bases fitting TRBD1. CDR3 size: 14 residues. Germline CDR1 and CDR2: LNHNV and YYDKDF (reference sequence). V was clipped by 3 bases and J by 5 bases; unmatched bases: 1. In nucleotides, the CDR3 is TGTGCCACCAGCAGGGGACAGGGTACCGGGGAGCTGTTTTTT. This translates into CATSRGQGTGELFF. Looking up the rest from reference TRBV15 and TRBJ2-2 gives the full variable domain: DAMVIQNPRYQVTQFGKPVTLSCSQTLNHNVMYWYQQKSSQAPKLLFHYYDKDFNNEADTPDNFQSRRPNTSFCFLDIRSPGLGDTAMYLCATSRGQGTGELFFGEGSRLTVL.

The chain uses TRBV18 and TRBJ2-4; no clear D gene. CDR1 and CDR2 (germline): KGHSH, LQKENI. The CDR3 is 16 residues long. Deletions cut 4 bases from V and 2 bases from J, with 15 bases between. The CDR3 loop reads CASSQQTAWPKNIQYF. In DNA form, the CDR3 reads TGTGCCAGCTCACAACAGACGGCATGGCCCAAAAACATTCAGTACTTC.

The chain recombines TRBV11-2 with TRBJ2-2; TRBD1 matches at 8 bases. The CDR3 consists of 19 residues. The trim removed 5 bases at V and 1 base at J, leaving 15 bases unmatched. The germline V gene encodes CDR1 SGHAT and CDR2 FQNNGV. The CDR3 spells CASSPGGRGQGLNTGELFF. The CDR3 nucleotides are TGTGCCAGCAGCCCAGGGGGCCGGGGGCAGGGGTTGAACACCGGGGAGCTGTTTTTT.

The rearrangement joins TRBV29-1 to TRBJ2-5; D is unclear. Germline assignment: CDR1 SQVTM and CDR2 ANQGSEA. This CDR3 comprises 11 residues. Trimming pared 2 bases from V and 5 bases from J, leaving 6 bases between. CDR3 in amino acids: CSVEFRETQYF. As DNA, the CDR3 is TGCAGCGTTGAATTCCGGGAGACCCAGTACTTC.

The chain employs TRBV3-1 (or the pseudogene TRBV3-2) and TRBJ1-1; maybe TRBD1 (6 bases). Trimming took off 8 bases at V and 4 bases at J, with 23 bases between the two ends. This CDR3 comprises 16 residues. Germline V CDR1 and CDR2: LGHDT, YNNKEL (reference sequence). This CDR3 reads CASGDHRERAATEAFF. In DNA, the CDR3 is TGTGCCAGCGGCGACCACAGGGAAAGGGCGGCCACTGAAGCTTTCTTT.

This rearrangement joins TRBV9 to TRBJ2-1, with 7 nucleotides matching TRBD2. CDR3 length: 15 residues. The germline gives CDR1 SGDLS, CDR2 YYNGEE. With V trimmed by 1 base and J by 2 bases, 3 bases remained unmatched. CDR3 DNA: TGTGCCAGCAGCGTAAGAACTAGCGCCTACAATGAGCAGTTCTTC. The encoded protein is CASSVRTSAYNEQFF. The variable domain in full, completed from reference TRBV9 and TRBJ2-1, reads DSGVTQTPKHLITATGQRVTLRCSPRSGDLSVYWYQQSLDQGLQFLIQYYNGEERAKGNILERFSAQQFPDLHSELNLSSLELGDSALYFCASSVRTSAYNEQFFGPGTRLTVL.

This clone turned up a few times. The CDR3 protein is CASSLAGVPQTNEKLFF. The CDR3 DNA reads as TGCGCCAGCAGCCTGGCCGGGGTACCTCAAACAAATGAAAAACTGTTTTTT. The chain employs TRBV4-3 and TRBJ1-4; no reliable D call. The germline V gene has CDR1 LGHNA and CDR2 YSLEER. The ends were cut back, 4 bases at V and 5 bases at J, with 20 bases in the middle. The length of the CDR3 is 17 residues.

The genes are TRBV27 and TRBJ2-1; TRBD1 might be the D (6 bases). Germline values: CDR1 MNHEY, CDR2 SMNVEV (reference sequence). The CDR3 spans 15 residues. Trimming removed 5 bases from V and 4 bases from J, with 15 bases in between. The CDR3 bases are TGTGCCAGCAGTATCCGGGACACCCGGTACAATGAGCAGTTCTTC. The encoded protein is CASSIRDTRYNEQFF.

This chain connects TRBV12-3 or TRBV12-4 to TRBJ1-1; TRBD1 aligns across 9 bases. The trim removed 8 bases at V and 6 bases at J, leaving 7 bases unmatched. This CDR3 is built from 13 residues. CDR3 DNA sequence: TGTGCCAGCTACAGGGACAGGGTATCTGAAGCTTTCTTT. Amino acid sequence: CASYRDRVSEAFF.

The chain joins TRBV5-1 to TRBJ2-7; D might be TRBD2 (6 bases). V lost 2 bases, J lost 2 bases, and 17 bases lay in between. This CDR3 has 16 residues. Looked up from germline, CDR1 is SGHRS and CDR2 is YFSETQ. The CDR3 nucleotides are TGCGCCAGCAGCTTACAAATCAGCGGGCCCACCTACGAGCAGTACTTC. Translating gives CASSLQISGPTYEQYF.

V gene TRBV13 combines with J gene TRBJ2-5, with a possible D match to TRBD2 (5 bases). Germline V lookup: CDR1 PRHDT, CDR2 FYEKMQ (reference sequence). V lost 1 base, J lost 2 bases, and 8 bases lay in between. The CDR3 contains 14 residues. The CDR3 DNA follows: TGTGCCAGCAGCTTAGTACGGGGACAAGAGACCCAGTACTTC. Translation: CASSLVRGQETQYF.

This clone was found a few times. The rearrangement links TRBV7-2 to TRBJ2-3; 7 bases line up with TRBD1. The CDR3 totals 13 residues. The V segment lost 4 bases and the J segment 10 bases; nucleotides outside the gene matches: 8. Germline CDR1 SGHTA, CDR2 FQGNSA. In nucleotides, the CDR3 is TGTGCCAGCAGCTCCACCACAGGGGTTGCGCAGTATTTT. It encodes CASSSTTGVAQYF.

The chain links TRBV19 to TRBJ2-7; D ambiguous. V dropped 7 bases and J dropped 1 base, with 11 bases sitting between them. Looked up from germline, CDR1 is LNHDA and CDR2 is SQIVND (reference sequence). The CDR3 extends over 13 amino acids. The CDR3: CASKRGTSYEQYF. CDR3 bases: TGTGCCAGTAAGAGAGGAACGTCCTACGAGCAGTACTTC. Supplemented by reference TRBV19 and TRBJ2-7, the full variable domain reads DGGITQSPKYLFRKEGQNVTLSCEQNLNHDAMYWYRQDPGQGLRLIYYSQIVNDFQKGDIAEGYSVSREKKESFPLTVTSAQKNPTAFYLCASKRGTSYEQYFGPGTRLTVT.

The rearrangement uses TRBV5-1 and TRBJ2-2, with D hard to call. CDR1 is SGHRS, CDR2 YFSETQ, per germline. CDR3 size: 13 residues. V lost 4 bases, J lost 0 bases, and 4 bases lay in between. The CDR3 bases are TGCGCCAGCAGCCCATCGAACACCGGGGAGCTGTTTTTT. It codes for CASSPSNTGELFF.

J is TRBJ2-3 and V is TRBV19, with D tentatively TRBD1 (7 bases). The CDR3 has 13 amino acids. CDR1 LNHDA and CDR2 SQIVND come from the germline V gene (reference sequence). Trimming shortened V by 10 bases and J by 6 bases, and 17 bases separated the two germline ends. DNA for the CDR3: TGTGCCACCCGACAGGGAGGTACGGATACGCAGTATTTT. Its translation: CATRQGGTDTQYF.

The J gene is TRBJ2-7, the V gene TRBV20-1; the D gene is possibly TRBD2 (6 bases). Deletions cut 3 bases from V and 2 bases from J, with 11 bases between. The CDR3 sequence is 13 residues long. Germline CDR1 is DFQATT and CDR2 is SNEGSKA (reference sequence). Here the CDR3 reads CSASRPGAYEQYF. CDR3 in DNA: TGCAGTGCTAGTCGGCCGGGAGCCTACGAGCAGTACTTC.

This rearrangement joins TRBV28 to TRBJ1-3; D gene ambiguous. The CDR3 is made up of 12 amino acids. V lost 11 bases to trimming and J lost 0 bases, with 8 bases between them. CDR1 MDHEN and CDR2 SYDVKM come from the germline V gene. CDR3 sequence (DNA): TGTGCCGGGCAAAGCTCTGGAAACACCATATATTTT. Its protein product is CAGQSSGNTIYF.

The genes are TRBV18 and TRBJ2-7, with D possibly TRBD2 on 5 matching bases. Germline loops: CDR1 KGHSH, CDR2 LQKENI. Trimming cost V 3 bases and J 3 bases, with 18 bases left between them. The CDR3 contains 16 residues. The CDR3 reads CASSPRREPNLYEQYF. As DNA, the CDR3 is TGTGCCAGCTCACCCCGAAGGGAGCCGAACCTCTACGAGCAGTACTTC.

J is TRBJ2-5 and V is TRBV4-1; 7 nucleotides line up with TRBD1. The CDR3 sequence is 15 residues long. V lost 4 bases, J lost 0 bases, and 5 bases stayed unmatched. Germline V gene sequence: CDR1 MGHRA, CDR2 YSYEKL. This CDR3 reads CASSPADRDQETQYF. The CDR3, as DNA: TGCGCCAGCAGCCCCGCCGACAGGGACCAAGAGACCCAGTACTTC.

This clone was recorded once. The chain combines TRBV5-5 with TRBJ1-6, with a weak D call TRBD1 (5 bases). Germline values: CDR1 SGHKS, CDR2 YYEKEE (reference sequence). The CDR3 length is 15 residues. The germline V and J ends were trimmed by 0 bases and 8 bases, with 12 bases remaining between them. CDR3 sequence: CASSLAGLGDSPLHF. The CDR3 region has the DNA TGTGCCAGCAGCTTGGCAGGGTTAGGTGATTCACCCCTCCACTTT. The full variable domain, in which reference TRBV5-5 and TRBJ1-6 provide the parts outside the CDR3, is DAGVTQSPTHLIKTRGQQVTLRCSPISGHKSVSWYQQVLGQGPQFIFQYYEKEERGRGNFPDRFSARQFPNYSSELNVNALLLGDSALYLCASSLAGLGDSPLHFGNGTRLTVT.